This entry lists 14 T cell receptor beta chains sequenced from one sample in a study of T cell changes during pregnancy in multiple sclerosis (dated 2019 in TCRdb). The library was prepared using the immunoSEQ multiplex PCR assay. TCRdb re-hosts the immuneACCESS table, in-frame sequences only. Its copies lack some clones; in the studies checked, an unresolved V gene accounts for under half of them, and the cause for the rest is not known. Recorded for this sample are some 55,000 clones; more than 85% of them occurred a single time. Of the sample, roughly 1.2% is held by the ten largest clones. The sequencing used peripheral blood, collected after pregnancy. The receptor source for this set is a female donor in good health, enrolled as a control in a pregnancy study.

This chain joins TRBV7-8 and TRBJ2-7, with TRBD1 matching 7 bases. This CDR3 is built from 15 residues. Germline trimming cut 1 base from V and 4 bases from J; bases unmatched to any gene: 7. Germline V lookup: CDR1 SGHVS, CDR2 FQNEAQ. CDR3 DNA sequence: TGTGCCAGCAGCTTAGGGGGGACAGTGAGATACGAGCAGTACTTC. This codes for CASSLGGTVRYEQYF.

The rearrangement joins TRBV5-1 to TRBJ2-5; 7 bases match TRBD2. This CDR3 is 14 amino acids long. The germline gives CDR1 SGHRS, CDR2 YFSETQ. Trimming took 1 base from V and 5 from J; bases not matched to a gene: 5. This chain's CDR3 is CASSLRAGDETQYF. The CDR3 DNA sequence: TGCGCCAGCAGCTTGAGGGCGGGGGATGAGACCCAGTACTTC.

The J gene is TRBJ2-1, the V gene TRBV18, with TRBD2 matching 8 bases. The germline gives CDR1 KGHSH, CDR2 LQKENI. Unmatched junction bases numbered 8, after V lost 4 bases and J lost 6 bases. The CDR3 runs to 15 residues. For the CDR3, the DNA is TGTGCCAGCTCACAGCCGGGGGGGCCGGGCAATGAGCAGTTCTTC. Amino acid sequence: CASSQPGGPGNEQFF.

This clone was observed a single time. V is TRBV7-2 and J is TRBJ1-2; D may be TRBD1 (6 bases). Trimming left V 5 bases short and J 8 bases short, with 15 bases between. Germline lookup yields CDR1 SGHTA and CDR2 FQGNSA. This CDR3 contains 13 residues. The CDR3 DNA sequence: TGTGCCAGCAGCCCTTCAGGGGTGAGGGGCTACACCTTC. It yields the protein CASSPSGVRGYTF. The full variable domain, its missing parts supplied by reference TRBV7-2 and TRBJ1-2, is GAGVSQSPSNKVTEKGKDVELRCDPISGHTALYWYRQSLGQGLEFLIYFQGNSAPDKSGLPSDRFSAERTGGSVSTLTIQRTQQEDSAVYLCASSPSGVRGYTFGSGTRLTVV.

The V and J genes are TRBV5-6 and TRBJ1-2, with TRBD1 matching 8 bases. Germline V gene lookup returns CDR1 SGHDT and CDR2 YYEEEE. The CDR3 is 14 residues long. With V trimmed by 4 bases and J by 4 bases, 6 bases remained unmatched. CDR3 sequence (DNA): TGTGCCAGCAGCCCTGGACAGGGCTTCTATGGCTACACCTTC. Translated, it gives CASSPGQGFYGYTF. The whole variable domain, filled in from reference TRBV5-6 and TRBJ1-2, reads DAGVTQSPTHLIKTRGQQVTLRCSPKSGHDTVSWYQQALGQGPQFIFQYYEEEERQRGNFPDRFSGHQFPNYSSELNVNALLLGDSALYLCASSPGQGFYGYTFGSGTRLTVV.

The chain is built from TRBV5-1 and TRBJ2-7; D call uncertain. Germline CDR1 reads SGHRS; CDR2 reads YFSETQ. This CDR3 is built from 12 residues. Trimming shortened V by 1 base and J by 6 bases, and 8 bases separated the two germline ends. The CDR3 protein is CASSLSFPEQYF. The CDR3 DNA follows: TGCGCCAGCAGCTTGAGCTTCCCCGAGCAGTACTTC.

The J gene is TRBJ1-6, the V gene TRBV6-5; no clear D. Trimming shortened V by 6 bases and J by 7 bases, and 16 bases separated the two germline ends. Germline CDR1 is MNHEY and CDR2 is SVGAGI. CDR3 length equals 15 residues. The CDR3 is CASRRTDGLNSPLHF. The CDR3 DNA follows: TGTGCCAGCAGGCGAACGGACGGACTCAATTCACCCCTCCACTTT.

The gene calls are TRBV6-4 and TRBJ1-4; D unclear. This CDR3 is 13 amino acids long. The germline gives CDR1 MRHNA, CDR2 SNTAGT. V lost 3 bases to trimming and J lost 8 bases, with 10 bases between them. The CDR3 DNA reads TGTGCCAGCAGTGAGATCAACGGGGAAAAACTGTTTTTT. Its translation: CASSEINGEKLFF.

J is TRBJ1-2 and V is TRBV2, with TRBD1 identical over 8 bases. Germline assignment: CDR1 SNHLY and CDR2 FYNNEI. The CDR3 consists of 14 residues. Trimming removed 6 bases from V and 8 bases from J; junction bases left unmatched: 11. The CDR3 region is CASRPGQALSGYTF. The CDR3 DNA reads as TGTGCCAGCAGACCGGGACAGGCTTTATCCGGCTACACCTTC.

The rearrangement joins TRBV7-2 to TRBJ2-1; 11 bases fit TRBD1. There are 14 residues in the CDR3. V gave up 5 bases and J gave up 9 bases; unmatched junction bases: 6. Germline V CDR1 and CDR2: SGHTA, FQGNSA. The CDR3 sequence: CASSQGQGAGEQFF. CDR3 nucleotides: TGTGCCAGCAGCCAAGGACAGGGGGCAGGTGAGCAGTTCTTC.

The chain recombines TRBV19 with TRBJ1-1; unclear D gene. V lost 4 bases and J lost 1, with 4 bases in between. The CDR3 length is 12 residues. Germline values: CDR1 LNHDA, CDR2 SQIVND (reference sequence). CDR3 DNA: TGTGCCAGTAGTAACGGGAACACTGAAGCTTTCTTT. This codes for CASSNGNTEAFF.

The rearrangement uses TRBV23-1 and TRBJ2-7, with 7 bases that match TRBD2. TRBV23-1 is annotated as an ORF whose role is uncertain. The CDR3 is 13 residues long. V trimming: 8 bases; J trimming: 6 bases; junction bases outside the gene matches: 10. CDR3 in amino acids: CASEHSSGAEQYF. The CDR3 DNA reads as TGCGCCAGCGAACACTCCAGCGGGGCCGAGCAGTACTTC.

Here the CDR3 reads CASSLSGWSYEQYF. The CDR3 region has the DNA TGCGCCAGCAGCTTGTCAGGGTGGTCCTACGAGCAGTACTTC. This chain uses TRBV5-1 with TRBJ2-7, with a possible D match to TRBD1 (5 bases). Trimming removed 1 base at V and 1 base at J, with 9 bases between. This CDR3 comprises 14 residues. Germline CDR1 is SGHRS and CDR2 is YFSETQ.

The genes are TRBV19 and TRBJ1-5; possibly TRBD1 for D (5 bases). Looked up from germline, CDR1 is LNHDA and CDR2 is SQIVND (reference sequence). With 3 bases removed from V and 7 bases from J, the gap between germline ends came to 13 bases. This CDR3 is 14 amino acids long. The CDR3 DNA follows: TGTGCCAGTAGTATGCCGCAGGGCAGGCAGCCCCAGCATTTT. Translating gives CASSMPQGRQPQHF.